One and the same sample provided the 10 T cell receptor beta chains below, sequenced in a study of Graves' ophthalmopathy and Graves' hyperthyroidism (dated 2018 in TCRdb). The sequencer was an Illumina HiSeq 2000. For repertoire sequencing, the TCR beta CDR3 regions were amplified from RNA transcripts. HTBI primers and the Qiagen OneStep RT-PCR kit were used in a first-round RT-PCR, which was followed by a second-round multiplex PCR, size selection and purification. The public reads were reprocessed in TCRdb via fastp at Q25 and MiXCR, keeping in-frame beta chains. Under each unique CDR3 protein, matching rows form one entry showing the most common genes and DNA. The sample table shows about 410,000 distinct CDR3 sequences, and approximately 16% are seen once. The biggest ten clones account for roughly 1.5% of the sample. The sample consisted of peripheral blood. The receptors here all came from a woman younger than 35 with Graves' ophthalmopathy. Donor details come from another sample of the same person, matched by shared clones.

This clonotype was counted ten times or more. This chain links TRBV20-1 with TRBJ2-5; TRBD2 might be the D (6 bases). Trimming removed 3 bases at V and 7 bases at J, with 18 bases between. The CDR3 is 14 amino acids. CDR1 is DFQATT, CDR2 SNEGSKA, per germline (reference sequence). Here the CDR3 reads CSAREDWGDWTQYF. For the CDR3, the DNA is TGCAGTGCTAGGGAGGACTGGGGGGATTGGACCCAGTACTTC.

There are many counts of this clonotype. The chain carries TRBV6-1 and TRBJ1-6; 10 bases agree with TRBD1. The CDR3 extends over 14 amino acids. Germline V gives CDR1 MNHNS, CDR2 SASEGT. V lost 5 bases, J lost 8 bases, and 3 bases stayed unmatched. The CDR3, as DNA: TGTGCCAGCAGTACCGGGACAGGGGATTCACCCCTCCACTTT. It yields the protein CASSTGTGDSPLHF.

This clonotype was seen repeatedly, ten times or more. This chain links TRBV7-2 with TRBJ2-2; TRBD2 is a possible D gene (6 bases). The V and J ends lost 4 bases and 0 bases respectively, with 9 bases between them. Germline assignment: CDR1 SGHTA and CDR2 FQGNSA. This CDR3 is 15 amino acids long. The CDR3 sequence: CASSYGRPNTGELFF. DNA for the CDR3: TGTGCCAGCAGCTATGGGAGGCCGAACACCGGGGAGCTGTTTTTT.

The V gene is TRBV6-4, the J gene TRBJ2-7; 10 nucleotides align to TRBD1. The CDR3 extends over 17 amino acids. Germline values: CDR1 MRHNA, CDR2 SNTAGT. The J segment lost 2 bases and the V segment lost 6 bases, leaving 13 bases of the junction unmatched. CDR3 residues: CASRLDGGTGEPYEQYF. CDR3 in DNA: TGTGCCAGCAGGCTCGATGGGGGGACAGGGGAACCCTACGAGCAGTACTTC.

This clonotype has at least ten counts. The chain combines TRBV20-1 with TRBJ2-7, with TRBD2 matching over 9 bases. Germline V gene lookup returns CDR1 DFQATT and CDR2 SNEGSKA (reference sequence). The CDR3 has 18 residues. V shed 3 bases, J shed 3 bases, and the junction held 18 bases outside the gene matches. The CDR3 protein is CSARGQVAGEEVYYEQYF. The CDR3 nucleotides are TGCAGTGCTAGGGGCCAGGTAGCGGGAGAAGAGGTTTACTACGAGCAGTACTTC.

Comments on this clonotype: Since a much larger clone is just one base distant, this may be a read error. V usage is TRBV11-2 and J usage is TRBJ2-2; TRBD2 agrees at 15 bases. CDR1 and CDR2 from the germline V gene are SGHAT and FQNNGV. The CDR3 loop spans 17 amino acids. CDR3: CASSLGLAGGRTGGLFF. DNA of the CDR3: TGTGCCAGCAGCTTGGGACTAGCGGGAGGTCGGACCGGGGGGCTGTTTTTT.

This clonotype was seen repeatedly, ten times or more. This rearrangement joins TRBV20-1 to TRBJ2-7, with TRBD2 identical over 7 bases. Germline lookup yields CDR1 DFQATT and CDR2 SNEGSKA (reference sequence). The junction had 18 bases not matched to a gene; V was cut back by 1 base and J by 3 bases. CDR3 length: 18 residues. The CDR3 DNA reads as TGCAGTGCTAGAGGCGGACTAGAAAGGAAAGGCCTACTCTACGAGCAGTACTTC. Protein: CSARGGLERKGLLYEQYF.

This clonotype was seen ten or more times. The chain's CDR3 is CASTPTGYTGELFF. The CDR3 DNA follows: TGTGCCAGCACCCCTACAGGTTACACCGGGGAGCTGTTTTTT. The chain is built from TRBV6-1 and TRBJ2-2; the D gene is possibly TRBD1 (5 bases). V lost 7 bases and J 3 bases, leaving 12 bases between the germline ends. CDR3 size: 14 residues. Germline V gene data show CDR1 as MNHNS and CDR2 as SASEGT.

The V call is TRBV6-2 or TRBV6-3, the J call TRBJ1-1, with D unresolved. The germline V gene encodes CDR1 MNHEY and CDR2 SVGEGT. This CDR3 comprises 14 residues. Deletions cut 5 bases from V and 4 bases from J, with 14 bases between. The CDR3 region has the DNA TGTGCCAGCAGTGGCGGGATTGCAACCACTGAAGCTTTCTTT. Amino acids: CASSGGIATTEAFF.

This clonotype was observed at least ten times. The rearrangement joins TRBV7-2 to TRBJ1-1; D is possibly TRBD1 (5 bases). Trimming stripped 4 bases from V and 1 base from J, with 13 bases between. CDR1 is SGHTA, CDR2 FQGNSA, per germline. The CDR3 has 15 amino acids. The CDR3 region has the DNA TGTGCCAGCAGCTGGACCAGGGTGGGGAACACTGAAGCTTTCTTT. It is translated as CASSWTRVGNTEAFF. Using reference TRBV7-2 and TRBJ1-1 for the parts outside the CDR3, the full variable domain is GAGVSQSPSNKVTEKGKDVELRCDPISGHTALYWYRQSLGQGLEFLIYFQGNSAPDKSGLPSDRFSAERTGGSVSTLTIQRTQQEDSAVYLCASSWTRVGNTEAFFGQGTRLTVV.